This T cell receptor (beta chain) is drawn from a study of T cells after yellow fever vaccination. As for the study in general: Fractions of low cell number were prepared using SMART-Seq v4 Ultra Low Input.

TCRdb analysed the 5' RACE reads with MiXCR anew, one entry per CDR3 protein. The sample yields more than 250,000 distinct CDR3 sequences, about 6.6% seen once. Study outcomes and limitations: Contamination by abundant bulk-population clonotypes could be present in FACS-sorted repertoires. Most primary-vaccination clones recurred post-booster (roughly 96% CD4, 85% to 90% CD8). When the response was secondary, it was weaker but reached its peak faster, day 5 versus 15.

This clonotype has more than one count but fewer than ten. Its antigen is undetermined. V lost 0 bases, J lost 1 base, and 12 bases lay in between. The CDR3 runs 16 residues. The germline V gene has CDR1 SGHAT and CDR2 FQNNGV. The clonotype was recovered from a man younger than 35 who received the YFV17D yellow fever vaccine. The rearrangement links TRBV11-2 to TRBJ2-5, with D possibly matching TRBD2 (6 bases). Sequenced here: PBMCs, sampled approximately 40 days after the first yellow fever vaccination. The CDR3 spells CASSLDLSGLQETQYF. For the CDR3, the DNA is TGTGCCAGCAGCTTAGATCTCAGCGGGCTCCAAGAGACCCAGTACTTC. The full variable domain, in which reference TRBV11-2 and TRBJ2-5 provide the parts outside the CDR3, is EAGVAQSPRYKIIEKRQSVAFWCNPISGHATLYWYQQILGQGPKLLIQFQNNGVVDDSQLPKDRFSAERLKGVDSTLKIQPAKLEDSAVYLCASSLDLSGLQETQYFGPGTRLLVL.